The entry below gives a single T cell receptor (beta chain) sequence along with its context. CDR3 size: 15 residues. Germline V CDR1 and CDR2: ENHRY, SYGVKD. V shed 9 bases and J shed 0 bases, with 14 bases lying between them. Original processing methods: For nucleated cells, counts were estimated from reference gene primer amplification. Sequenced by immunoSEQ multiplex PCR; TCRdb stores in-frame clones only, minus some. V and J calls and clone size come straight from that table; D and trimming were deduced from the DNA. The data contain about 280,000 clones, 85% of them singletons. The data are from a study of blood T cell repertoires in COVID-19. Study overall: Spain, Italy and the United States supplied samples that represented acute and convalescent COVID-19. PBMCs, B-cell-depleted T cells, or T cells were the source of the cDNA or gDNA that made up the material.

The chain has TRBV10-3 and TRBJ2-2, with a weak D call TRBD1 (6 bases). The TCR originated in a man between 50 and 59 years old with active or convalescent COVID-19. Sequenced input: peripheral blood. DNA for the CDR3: TGTGCCATTTGGACGGGACAAACGAACACCGGGGAGCTGTTTTTT. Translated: CAIWTGQTNTGELFF.